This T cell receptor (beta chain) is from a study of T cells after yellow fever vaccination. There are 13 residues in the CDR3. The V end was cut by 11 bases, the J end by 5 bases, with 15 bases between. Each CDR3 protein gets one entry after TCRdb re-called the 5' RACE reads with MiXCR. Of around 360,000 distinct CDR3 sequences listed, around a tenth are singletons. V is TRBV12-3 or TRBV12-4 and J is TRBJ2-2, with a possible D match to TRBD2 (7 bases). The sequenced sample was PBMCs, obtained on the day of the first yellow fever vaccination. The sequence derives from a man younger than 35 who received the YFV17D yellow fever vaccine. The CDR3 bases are TGTGCCCAGAGGGGGGGTGAAACCGGGGAGCTGTTTTTT. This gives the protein CAQRGGETGELFF.